This record covers a single T cell receptor beta chain. Amplified regions were TCR beta CDR3 sequences from RNA transcripts. First-round RT-PCR of the TCR CDR3 relied on the HTBI primer set. MiXCR, applied by TCRdb to the multiplex PCR reads, yields one record per CDR3 protein. The repertoire consists of about 520,000 distinct CDR3 sequences, with roughly 24% occurring once and the leading ten covering around 11%. The data belong to a study of T cells in Graves' hyperthyroidism and ophthalmopathy. Germline V lookup: CDR1 ENHRY, CDR2 SYGVKD. Trimming cost V 1 base and J 3 bases, with 12 bases left between them. The CDR3 has 16 residues.

The source is a woman aged 25 to 39 with Graves' ophthalmopathy. V gene TRBV10-3 combines with J gene TRBJ2-2; no firm D call. Sequenced input: blood. Written as DNA, the CDR3 is TGTGCCATCAGTGAGTATCTAGTTCTGGACACCGGGGAGCTGTTTTTT. It specifies CAISEYLVLDTGELFF.